This is a list of T cell receptor beta chains from one sample in a study of OX40 agonist ivuxolimab in advanced cancers. TCRdb's copy holds only in-frame clones and misses some; the assay was immunoSEQ multiplex PCR. The sample contains 65,000 to 90,000 clones, about 88% of which appear only once. Source: CD4+ or CD8+ T cells sorted from blood, taken in a trial of the OX40 agonist ivuxolimab. These receptors came from an adult with an advanced solid tumor such as melanoma, head and neck, liver or kidney cancer. The CDR3 runs from the conserved cysteine through the conserved F or W. The order of the fields is J gene, V gene, CDR3 protein.

TRBJ1-4,TRBV28,CASSLTWGEKLFF
TRBJ2-1,TRBV11-2,CASSLRTAYNEQFF
TRBJ1-1,TRBV18,CASSPPGAGARDTEAFF
TRBJ1-1,TRBV11-3,CASSLTSDSEAFF
TRBJ2-1,TRBV9,CASSVAPLNEQFF
TRBJ1-5,TRBV6-6,CASSRTGDSNQPQHF
TRBJ2-7,TRBV30,CAWSVHVGGRGYSYEQYF
TRBJ2-1,TRBV10-3,CAISLAGEVHEQFF
TRBJ1-1,TRBV15,CATSRRQLNTEAFF
TRBJ1-4,TRBV5-1,CASSLSTGQNEKLFF
TRBJ2-3,TRBV6-4,CASSQRETDTQYF
TRBJ1-3,TRBV6-5,CASSSPGNTIYF
TRBJ1-1,TRBV28,CASSVPNTEAFF
TRBJ2-1,TRBV4-1,CASSQDSSGGAYNEQFF
TRBJ1-4,TRBV5-6,CASSSGQGGNEKLFF
TRBJ1-4,TRBV10-3,CAISQDGQKEKLFF
TRBJ1-1,TRBV30,CAWSLEGTMNTEAFF